This T cell receptor beta chain was sequenced for a study of T cells in localized non-small cell lung cancer. General study findings and limits: Sequencing was limited to one tumor region, leaving the possibility of heterogeneity open. Longer overall survival was linked to higher blood T cell density. Of the tissues analyzed, uninvolved adjacent lung showed maximal T cell clonality, greater than tumor. A median of approximately 57 clones ranked among the top 100 in tumor appeared in adjacent lung.

For this clone: The antigen is not known.

Some clones are missing from TCRdb's copy, which holds only in-frame ones; the method was immunoSEQ multiplex PCR. The data show about 11,000 clones, over 65% seen once. This CDR3 comprises 18 residues. The V end was cut by 4 bases, the J end by 2 bases, with 23 bases between. Germline assignment: CDR1 SGHVS and CDR2 FQNEAQ. The material sequenced was peripheral blood, taken before any cancer treatment. The receptor was derived from a male donor older than 55 with stage I lung adenocarcinoma. This chain connects TRBV7-8 to TRBJ2-5; D not resolved. CDR3 protein: CASSYELYMDPLQETQYF. CDR3 bases: TGTGCCAGCAGCTACGAACTATATATGGATCCACTACAAGAGACCCAGTACTTC.